Following are 3 T cell receptor beta chains from one sample sequenced in a study of cytomegalovirus exposure and HLA in healthy donors. Primers for the PCR totalled 60 Vbeta and 13 Jbeta. Clones were sequenced by immunoSEQ multiplex PCR, and TCRdb holds only the in-frame ones, with some missing. Seen here are 95,000 to 150,000 clones, over 65% observed once, and the top ten hold 3.3%. The material sequenced was PBMCs. The receptors originated from a woman aged 30 to 39 in good health and CMV-seropositive.

The chain uses TRBV27 and TRBJ2-7; no reliable D call. The CDR3 sequence is 14 residues long. The V and J ends lost 2 bases and 3 bases respectively, with 11 bases between them. Germline V gene sequence: CDR1 MNHEY, CDR2 SMNVEV (reference sequence). The CDR3 DNA follows: TGTGCCAGCAGTTTAGGTCGATCCTACTACGAGCAGTACTTC. It is translated as CASSLGRSYYEQYF.

There are a few counts of this clone. The CDR3 region is CASSLVAGTDTQYF. In DNA, the CDR3 is TGTGCCAGCAGCTTAGTCGCGGGCACAGATACGCAGTATTTT. The chain employs TRBV11-2 and TRBJ2-3; no reliable D call. Germline CDR1 reads SGHAT; CDR2 reads FQNNGV. Trimming removed 1 base at V and 1 base at J, with 6 bases between. The CDR3 contains 14 residues.

The chain combines TRBV5-6 with TRBJ2-1, with 11 positions matching TRBD1. The germline V gene encodes CDR1 SGHDT and CDR2 YYEEEE. This CDR3 is 14 amino acids long. The trim removed 2 bases at V and 8 bases at J, leaving 3 bases unmatched. The CDR3 reads CASSLWTGGDEQFF. CDR3 nucleotide sequence: TGTGCCAGCAGCTTATGGACAGGGGGCGATGAGCAGTTCTTC.